This T cell receptor (beta chain) was identified during a study of monozygotic twins with inflammatory bowel disease. Study-level points and caveats: Healthy co-twins exceeded IBD patients in TCRbeta diversity as measured by inverse Simpson. In these data, no single strong IBD-associated signal or clonotype received support.

Germline CDR1 and CDR2: MNHEY and SVGAGI. The CDR3 contains 16 residues. For every TCR library, around 3,700 ng of total RNA was used. The template switching step added UMIs that contained a 6-nucleotide sample barcode. TCRdb reprocessed the 5' RACE reads and stores each CDR3 protein as one record, lacking DNA. The sample totals approximately 400,000 distinct CDR3 sequences; its top ten clones hold 2% to 3%. For this clonotype: Its antigen is currently unknown.

This sequence joins TRBV6-5 and TRBJ1-5; no DNA is available, so the TRBD1 call from TCRdb remains unchecked. The sequence was collected from a human donor with ulcerative colitis or Crohn's disease, or a healthy co-twin of an affected twin (not recorded which). Sequencing was done on a sample of blood. CDR3: CASSLDPGTRSQPQHF.